This T cell receptor (beta chain) is from a study of blood T cell repertoires in COVID-19. The protocol was immunoSEQ multiplex PCR, while the TCRdb copy is restricted to in-frame clones and leaves out a portion. This table holds some 130,000 clones, approximately 89% found once. There are 12 residues in the CDR3. Trimming took off 10 bases at V and 5 bases at J, with 14 bases between the two ends. CDR1 is LNHDA and CDR2 is SQIVND in the germline V gene (reference sequence). The sequencing input was peripheral blood. J is TRBJ1-1 and V is TRBV19; D remains unclear. The source of this sequence is a man aged 50-59 years with acute or convalescent COVID-19. CDR3 amino acids: CATSRGMTEAFF. CDR3 nucleotide sequence: TGTGCCACCTCAAGAGGGATGACTGAAGCTTTCTTT.